Shown below are 8 T cell receptor beta chains from a single sample sequenced in a study of shared clonotypes between healthy human individuals. CD45RO negativity and positive selection for CCR7 defined naive CD8 cells, a population that excluded terminally differentiated effector memory CD45RA+ cells. Generated by immunoSEQ multiplex PCR, the TCRdb table keeps only in-frame clones and is missing some. This table has about 2.1 million clones, about 94% appearing once. The sample consisted of naive CD8+ T cells from PBMCs. Receptors were obtained from a man between 18 and 29 years old in good health. Some clones in this sample may be carry-over from other donors' samples.

With respect to this clone: The same CDR3 also results from other DNA sequences found in this sample. J is TRBJ1-2 and V is TRBV27; D not resolved. This CDR3 has 12 residues. V lost 5 bases to trimming and J lost 2 bases, with 6 bases between them. Germline CDR1 reads MNHEY; CDR2 reads SMNVEV (reference sequence). CDR3 sequence: CASSPDNYGYTF. DNA for the CDR3: TGTGCCAGCAGTCCTGACAACTATGGCTACACCTTC.

The chain is built from TRBV4-2 and TRBJ2-7, with D perhaps matching TRBD2 (5 bases). The V gene lost 0 bases and the J gene lost 1 base, with 16 bases spanning the gap. Germline V lookup: CDR1 LGHNA, CDR2 YNFKEQ. There are 17 residues in the CDR3. CDR3 sequence: CASSQDQAVFLSYEQYF. The CDR3 DNA reads as TGTGCCAGCAGCCAAGATCAAGCGGTCTTTTTGTCCTACGAGCAGTACTTC.

The chain joins TRBV7-6 to TRBJ1-6, with 7 bases lining up with TRBD1. V was clipped by 5 bases and J by 6 bases; unmatched bases: 7. Per the germline V gene, CDR1 is SGHVS and CDR2 is FNYEAQ. The CDR3 is made up of 15 amino acids. CDR3 coding DNA: TGTGCCAGCAGCACCCGGGACAGTGTTAATTCACCCCTCCACTTT. Its protein is CASSTRDSVNSPLHF.

This chain links TRBV7-9 with TRBJ2-3; the match to TRBD1 covers 7 bases. CDR1 is SEHNR and CDR2 is FQNEAQ in the germline V gene (reference sequence). This CDR3 contains 16 residues. V was clipped by 5 bases and J by 2 bases; unmatched bases: 10. The CDR3 spells CASSLPSDRYTDTQYF. The CDR3 nucleotides read TGTGCCAGCAGCCTCCCGTCGGACAGGTACACAGATACGCAGTATTTT.

This sequence joins TRBV19 and TRBJ2-5; D possibly uses TRBD1 or TRBD2 (6 bases each). The germline V and J ends were trimmed by 9 bases and 1 base, with 12 bases remaining between them. The CDR3 runs to 13 residues. Germline CDR1 reads LNHDA; CDR2 reads SQIVND (reference sequence). The CDR3 DNA reads as TGTGCCAGCGGGGGACACTTCCAAGAGACCCAGTACTTC. It yields the protein CASGGHFQETQYF.

As regards this clone: Other DNA sequences in this specimen translate into the identical CDR3. The chain joins TRBV5-1 to TRBJ2-7; no firm D call. V was pared by 4 bases and J by 2 bases, with 7 bases between. Germline lookup yields CDR1 SGHRS and CDR2 YFSETQ. CDR3 length: 12 residues. CDR3 DNA: TGCGCCAGCAGCCCTGGGGCCTACGAGCAGTACTTC. Translated, it gives CASSPGAYEQYF.

V usage is TRBV27 and J usage is TRBJ2-3; 8 nucleotides line up with TRBD1. Germline values: CDR1 MNHEY, CDR2 SMNVEV (reference sequence). The junction had 6 bases not matched to a gene; V was cut back by 4 bases and J by 3 bases. The CDR3 consists of 15 residues. Written as DNA, the CDR3 is TGTGCCAGCAGTTACGGACAGGGATGGACAGATACGCAGTATTTT. Its translation is CASSYGQGWTDTQYF.

About this clone: The sample contains more than one DNA sequence encoding this CDR3. The chain links TRBV28 to TRBJ2-7, with a weak D call TRBD2 (6 bases). Germline CDR1 is MDHEN and CDR2 is SYDVKM. The V end was cut by 2 bases, the J end by 4 bases, with 9 bases between. The length of the CDR3 is 13 residues. The CDR3 here is CASSLGGVYEQYF. The CDR3 bases are TGTGCCAGCAGTTTAGGAGGGGTTTACGAGCAGTACTTC.